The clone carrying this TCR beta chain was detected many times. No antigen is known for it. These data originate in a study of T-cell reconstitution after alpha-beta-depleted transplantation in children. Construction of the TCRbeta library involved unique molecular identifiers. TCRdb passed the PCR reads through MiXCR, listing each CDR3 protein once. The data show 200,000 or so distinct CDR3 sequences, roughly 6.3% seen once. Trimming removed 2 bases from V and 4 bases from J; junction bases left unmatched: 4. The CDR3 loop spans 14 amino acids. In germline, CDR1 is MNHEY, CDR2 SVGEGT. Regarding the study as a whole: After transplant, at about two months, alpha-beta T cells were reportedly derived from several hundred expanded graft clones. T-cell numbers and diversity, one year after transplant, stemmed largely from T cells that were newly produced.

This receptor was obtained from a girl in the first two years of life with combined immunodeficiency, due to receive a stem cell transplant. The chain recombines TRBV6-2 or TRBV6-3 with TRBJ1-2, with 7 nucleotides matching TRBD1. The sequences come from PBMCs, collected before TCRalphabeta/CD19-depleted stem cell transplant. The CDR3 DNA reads TGTGCCAGCAGTTACGGGACAGTCGGCTATGGCTACACCTTC. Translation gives CASSYGTVGYGYTF.